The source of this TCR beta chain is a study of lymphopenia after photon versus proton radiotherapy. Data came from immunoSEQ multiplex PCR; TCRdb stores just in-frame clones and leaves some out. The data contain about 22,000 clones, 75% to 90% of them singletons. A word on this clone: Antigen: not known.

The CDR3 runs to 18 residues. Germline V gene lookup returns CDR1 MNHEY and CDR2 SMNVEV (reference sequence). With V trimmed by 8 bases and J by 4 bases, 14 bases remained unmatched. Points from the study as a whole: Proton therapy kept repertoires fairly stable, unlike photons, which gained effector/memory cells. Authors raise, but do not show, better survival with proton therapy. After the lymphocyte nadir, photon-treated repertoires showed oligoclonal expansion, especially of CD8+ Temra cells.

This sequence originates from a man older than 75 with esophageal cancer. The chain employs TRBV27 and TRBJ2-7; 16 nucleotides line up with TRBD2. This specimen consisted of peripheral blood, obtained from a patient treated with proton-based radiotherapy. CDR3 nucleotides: TGTGCCAGCGCTTACACGCCGGGACTAGCGGGGGGGCCGTACGAGCAGTACTTC. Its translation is CASAYTPGLAGGPYEQYF.